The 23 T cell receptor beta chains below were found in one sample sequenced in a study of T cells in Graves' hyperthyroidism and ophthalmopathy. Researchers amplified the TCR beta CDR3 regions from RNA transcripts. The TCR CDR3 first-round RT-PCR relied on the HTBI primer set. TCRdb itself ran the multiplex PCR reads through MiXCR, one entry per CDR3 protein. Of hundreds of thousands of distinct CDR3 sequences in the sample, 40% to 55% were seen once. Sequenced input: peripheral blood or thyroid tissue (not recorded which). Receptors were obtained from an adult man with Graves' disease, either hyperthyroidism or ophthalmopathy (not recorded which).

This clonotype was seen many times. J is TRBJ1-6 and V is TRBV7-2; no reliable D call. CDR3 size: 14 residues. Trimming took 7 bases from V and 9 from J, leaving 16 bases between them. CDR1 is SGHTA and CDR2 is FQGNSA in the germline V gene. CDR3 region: CASTGRQLASPLHF. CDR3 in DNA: TGTGCCAGCACCGGGAGGCAGCTTGCTTCACCCCTCCACTTT.

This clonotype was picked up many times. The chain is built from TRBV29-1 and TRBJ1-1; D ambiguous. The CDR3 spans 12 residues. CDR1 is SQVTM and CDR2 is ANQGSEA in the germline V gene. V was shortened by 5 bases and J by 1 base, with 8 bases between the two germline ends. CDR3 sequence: CSVWTGNTEAFF. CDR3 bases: TGCAGCGTTTGGACGGGGAACACTGAAGCTTTCTTT.

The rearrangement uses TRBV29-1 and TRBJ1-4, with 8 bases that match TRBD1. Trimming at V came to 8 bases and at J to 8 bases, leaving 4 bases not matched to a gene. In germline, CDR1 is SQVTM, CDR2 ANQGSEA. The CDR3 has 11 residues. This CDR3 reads CSTTGEEKLFF. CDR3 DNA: TGCAGCACGACAGGGGAGGAAAAACTGTTTTTT.

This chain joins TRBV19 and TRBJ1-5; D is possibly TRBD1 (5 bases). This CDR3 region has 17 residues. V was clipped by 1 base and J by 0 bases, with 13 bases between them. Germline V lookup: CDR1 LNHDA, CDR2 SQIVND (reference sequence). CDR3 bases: TGTGCCAGTAGTATAGTTGCCCAGGGAGATAGCAATCAGCCCCAGCATTTT. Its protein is CASSIVAQGDSNQPQHF.

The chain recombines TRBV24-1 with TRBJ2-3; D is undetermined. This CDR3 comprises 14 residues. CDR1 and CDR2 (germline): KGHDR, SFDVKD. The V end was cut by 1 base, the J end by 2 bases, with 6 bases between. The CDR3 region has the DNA TGTGCCACCAGTGATTTCCGGGTCACAGATACGCAGTATTTT. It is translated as CATSDFRVTDTQYF.

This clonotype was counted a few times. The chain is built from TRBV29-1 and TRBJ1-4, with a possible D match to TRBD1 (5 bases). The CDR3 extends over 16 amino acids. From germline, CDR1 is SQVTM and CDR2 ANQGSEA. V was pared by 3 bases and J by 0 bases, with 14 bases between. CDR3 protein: CSVEGPNGATNEKLFF. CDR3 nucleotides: TGCAGCGTTGAGGGGCCTAACGGGGCAACTAATGAAAAACTGTTTTTT.

The chain's CDR3 is CATSNNSRGDQPQHF. For the CDR3, the DNA is TGTGCCACCAGCAATAACTCTAGGGGTGATCAGCCCCAGCATTTT. The rearrangement joins TRBV24-1 to TRBJ1-5; the D gene is possibly TRBD1 (5 bases). The CDR3 runs to 15 residues. Trimming took off 7 bases at V and 5 bases at J, with 17 bases between the two ends. The V gene's germline CDR1 is KGHDR and CDR2 SFDVKD.

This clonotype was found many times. Here the CDR3 DNA reads TGTGCCACCAGAGCCACAGGGAGCTATGGCTACACCTTC. Amino acids: CATRATGSYGYTF. V gene TRBV24-1 combines with J gene TRBJ1-2; TRBD1 is a possible D gene (6 bases). Germline V gene sequence: CDR1 KGHDR, CDR2 SFDVKD. The germline V and J ends were trimmed by 7 bases and 4 bases, with 12 bases remaining between them. The CDR3 runs 13 residues.

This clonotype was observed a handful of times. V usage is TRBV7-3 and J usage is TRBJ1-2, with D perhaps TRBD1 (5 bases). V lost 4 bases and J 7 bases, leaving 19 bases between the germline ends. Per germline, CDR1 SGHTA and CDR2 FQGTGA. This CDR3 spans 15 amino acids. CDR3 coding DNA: TGTGCCAGCAGCTCAACGGGACTCCTGGCTGGTGGCTACACCTTC. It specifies CASSSTGLLAGGYTF. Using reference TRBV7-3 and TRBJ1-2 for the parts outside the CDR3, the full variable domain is GAGVSQTPSNKVTEKGKYVELRCDPISGHTALYWYRQSLGQGPEFLIYFQGTGAADDSGLPNDRFFAVRPEGSVSTLKIQRTERGDSAVYLCASSSTGLLAGGYTFGSGTRLTVV.

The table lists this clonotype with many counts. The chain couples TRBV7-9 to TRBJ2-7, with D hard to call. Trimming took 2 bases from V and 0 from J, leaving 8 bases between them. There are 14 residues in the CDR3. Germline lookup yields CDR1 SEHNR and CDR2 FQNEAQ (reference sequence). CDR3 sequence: CASSLSRISYEQYF. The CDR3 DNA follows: TGTGCCAGCAGCTTATCTCGAATCTCCTACGAGCAGTACTTC.

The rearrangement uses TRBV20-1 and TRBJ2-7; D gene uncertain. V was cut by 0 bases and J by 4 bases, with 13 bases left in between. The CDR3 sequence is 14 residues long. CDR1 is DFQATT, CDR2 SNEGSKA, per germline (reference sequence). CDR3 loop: CSARDLGFAYEQYF. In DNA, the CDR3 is TGCAGTGCTAGAGATCTCGGTTTCGCATACGAGCAGTACTTC.

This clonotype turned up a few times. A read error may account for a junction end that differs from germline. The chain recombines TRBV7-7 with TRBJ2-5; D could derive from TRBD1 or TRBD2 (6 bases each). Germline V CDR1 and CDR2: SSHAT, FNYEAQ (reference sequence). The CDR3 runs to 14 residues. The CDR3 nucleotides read TGTGCTAGCAGCTTTAACGGGGGCGAAGAGACCCAGTACTTC. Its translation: CASSFNGGEETQYF.

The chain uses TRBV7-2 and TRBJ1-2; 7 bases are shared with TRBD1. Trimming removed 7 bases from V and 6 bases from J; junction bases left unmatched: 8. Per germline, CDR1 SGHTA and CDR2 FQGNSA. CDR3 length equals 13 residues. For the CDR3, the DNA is TGTGCCAGCACGCCGACAGGGTCGGATGGCTACACCTTC. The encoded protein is CASTPTGSDGYTF.

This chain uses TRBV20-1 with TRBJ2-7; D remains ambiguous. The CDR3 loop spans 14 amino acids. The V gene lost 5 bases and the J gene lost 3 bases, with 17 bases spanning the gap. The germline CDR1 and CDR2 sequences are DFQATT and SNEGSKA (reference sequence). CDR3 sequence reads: CSAALRGTGYEQYF. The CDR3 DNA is TGCAGTGCTGCCTTAAGAGGCACTGGCTACGAGCAGTACTTC.

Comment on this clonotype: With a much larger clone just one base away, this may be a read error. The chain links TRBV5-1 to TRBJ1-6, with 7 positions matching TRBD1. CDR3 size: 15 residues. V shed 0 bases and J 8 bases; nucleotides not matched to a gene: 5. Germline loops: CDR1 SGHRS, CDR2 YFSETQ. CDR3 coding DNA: TGCGCCAGCAGCTTGGGGGCAGGGGGGGATTCACCCCTCCACTTT. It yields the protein CASSLGAGGDSPLHF.

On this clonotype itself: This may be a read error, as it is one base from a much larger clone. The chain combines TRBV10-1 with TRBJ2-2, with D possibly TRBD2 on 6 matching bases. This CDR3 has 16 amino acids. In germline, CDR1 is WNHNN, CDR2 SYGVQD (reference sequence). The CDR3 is CTSSESTGANTGELFF. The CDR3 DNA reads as TGCACCAGCAGTGAGTCGACGGGGGCGAACACCGGGGAGCTGTTTTTT.

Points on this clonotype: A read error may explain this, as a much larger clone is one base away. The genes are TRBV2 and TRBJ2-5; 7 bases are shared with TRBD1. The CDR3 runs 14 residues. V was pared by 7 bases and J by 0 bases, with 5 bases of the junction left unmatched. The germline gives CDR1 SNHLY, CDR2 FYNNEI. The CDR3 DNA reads TGTGCCAGCAATGGGACAGCCAACCAAGAGACCCAGTACTTC. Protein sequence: CASNGTANQETQYF.

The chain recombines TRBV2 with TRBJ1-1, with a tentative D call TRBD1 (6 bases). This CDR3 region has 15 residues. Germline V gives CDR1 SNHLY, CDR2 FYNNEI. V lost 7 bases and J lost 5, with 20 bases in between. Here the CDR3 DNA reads TGTGCCAGCACCTTGGGGGAGGGGGGGGGAACTGAAGCTTTCTTT. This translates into CASTLGEGGGTEAFF.

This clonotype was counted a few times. CDR3 nucleotide sequence: TGTGCCAGCAGCTTTCAGGGAGGGAATGAAAAACTGTTTTTT. Translated: CASSFQGGNEKLFF. V and J are TRBV5-4 and TRBJ1-4; possible D gene TRBD1, 5 bases. The CDR3 sequence is 14 residues long. Trimming stripped 2 bases from V and 5 bases from J, with 10 bases between. Germline lookup yields CDR1 SGHNT and CDR2 YYREEE (reference sequence).

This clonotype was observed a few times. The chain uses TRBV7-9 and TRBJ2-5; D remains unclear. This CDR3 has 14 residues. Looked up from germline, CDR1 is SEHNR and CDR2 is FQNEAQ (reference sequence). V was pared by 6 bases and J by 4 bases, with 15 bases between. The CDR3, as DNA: TGTGCCAGCAGGGCCCGCCGAGGTTTAGAGACCCAGTACTTC. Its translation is CASRARRGLETQYF.

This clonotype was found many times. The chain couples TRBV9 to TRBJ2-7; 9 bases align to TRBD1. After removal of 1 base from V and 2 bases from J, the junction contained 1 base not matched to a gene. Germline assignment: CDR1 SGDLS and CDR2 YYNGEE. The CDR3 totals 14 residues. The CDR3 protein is CASSVRQGAYEQYF. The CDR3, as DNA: TGTGCCAGCAGCGTACGACAGGGGGCCTACGAGCAGTACTTC. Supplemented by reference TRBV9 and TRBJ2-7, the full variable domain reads DSGVTQTPKHLITATGQRVTLRCSPRSGDLSVYWYQQSLDQGLQFLIQYYNGEERAKGNILERFSAQQFPDLHSELNLSSLELGDSALYFCASSVRQGAYEQYFGPGTRLTVT.

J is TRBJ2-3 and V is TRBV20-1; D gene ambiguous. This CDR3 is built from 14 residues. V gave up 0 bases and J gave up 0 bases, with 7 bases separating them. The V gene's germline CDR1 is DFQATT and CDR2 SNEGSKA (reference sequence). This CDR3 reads CSARDSLSTDTQYF. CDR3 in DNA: TGCAGTGCTAGAGATTCCCTGAGCACAGATACGCAGTATTTT.

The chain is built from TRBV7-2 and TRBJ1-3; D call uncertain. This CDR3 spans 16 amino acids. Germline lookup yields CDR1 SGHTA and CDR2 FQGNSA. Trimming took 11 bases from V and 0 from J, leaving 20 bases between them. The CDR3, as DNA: TGTGCCTGGAATGGCGACCGCGTCCCCTCTGGAAACACCATATATTTT. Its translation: CAWNGDRVPSGNTIYF. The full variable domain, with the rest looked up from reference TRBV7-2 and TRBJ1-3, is GAGVSQSPSNKVTEKGKDVELRCDPISGHTALYWYRQSLGQGLEFLIYFQGNSAPDKSGLPSDRFSAERTGGSVSTLTIQRTQQEDSAVYLCAWNGDRVPSGNTIYFGEGSWLTVV.